One and the same sample provided the 19 T cell receptor beta chains below, sequenced in a study of cytotoxic CD8 clonotypes in ibrutinib-treated CLL. TCRdb's copy holds only in-frame clones and misses some; the assay was immunoSEQ multiplex PCR. The data hold under 200,000 clones, with more than 80% observed a single time. The sequenced sample was PBMCs, obtained after 24 months of ibrutinib treatment. Receptor source: a human donor with chronic lymphocytic leukemia.

There are a few counts of this clone. The chain carries TRBV6-6 and TRBJ1-1; no clear D gene. Between the trimmed V and J ends, which lost 5 bases and 4 bases, there was a span of 8 bases. The CDR3 contains 12 residues. Germline V gene data show CDR1 as MNHNY and CDR2 as SVGAGI (reference sequence). CDR3: CASSPDSTEAFF. CDR3 nucleotide sequence: TGTGCCAGCAGTCCTGATTCCACTGAAGCTTTCTTT.

The V and J genes are TRBV5-8 and TRBJ2-7, with unresolved D. CDR1 is SGHTS and CDR2 is YDEGEE in the germline V gene. This CDR3 comprises 13 residues. Trimming took off 4 bases at V and 6 bases at J, with 14 bases between the two ends. The CDR3 protein is CASSTDPVGEQYF. CDR3 nucleotides: TGTGCCAGCAGCACAGACCCGGTGGGCGAGCAGTACTTC.

This clone was seen a few times. V usage is TRBV5-8 and J usage is TRBJ2-7; TRBD2 might be the D (5 bases). Trimming pared 1 base from V and 7 bases from J, leaving 9 bases between. The CDR3 covers 12 residues. Germline V CDR1 and CDR2: SGHTS, YDEGEE. The CDR3 DNA follows: TGTGCCAGCAGCTTGTCGAGGGAGGAGCAGTACTTC. Amino acid sequence: CASSLSREEQYF.

The V and J genes are TRBV27 and TRBJ1-2; tentative D call: TRBD1 (6 bases). Germline V gene lookup returns CDR1 MNHEY and CDR2 SMNVEV (reference sequence). The CDR3 runs 15 residues. Trimming pared 6 bases from V and 1 base from J, leaving 15 bases between. The chain's CDR3 is CASSLTGLLNYGYTF. CDR3 bases: TGTGCCAGCAGCCTGACAGGCCTTCTTAACTATGGCTACACCTTC.

The chain uses TRBV27 and TRBJ1-2; a possible D gene is TRBD1 (6 bases). V lost 8 bases to trimming and J lost 2 bases, with 18 bases between them. Per germline, CDR1 MNHEY and CDR2 SMNVEV (reference sequence). This CDR3 spans 15 amino acids. The CDR3 protein is CASGGRGRGNYGYTF. The CDR3 DNA sequence: TGTGCCAGCGGCGGCAGGGGAAGAGGGAACTATGGCTACACCTTC.

The V gene is TRBV18, the J gene TRBJ1-3; D may be TRBD1 (6 bases). The V gene's germline CDR1 is KGHSH and CDR2 LQKENI. Trimming took 3 bases from V and 0 from J, leaving 9 bases between them. CDR3 size: 15 residues. The CDR3 DNA is TGTGCCAGCTCACCGGGACACAGCTCTGGAAACACCATATATTTT. It specifies CASSPGHSSGNTIYF.

V gene TRBV6-5 combines with J gene TRBJ1-5; perhaps TRBD1 as D (5 bases). The V and J ends lost 7 bases and 6 bases respectively, with 16 bases between them. The CDR3 is made up of 14 amino acids. Per germline, CDR1 MNHEY and CDR2 SVGAGI. The CDR3 sequence: CASKGGAQGQPQHF. The DNA for the CDR3 is TGTGCCAGCAAGGGAGGGGCGCAAGGTCAGCCCCAGCATTTT.

V and J are TRBV5-1 and TRBJ2-7, with 7 positions matching TRBD1. Germline CDR1 is SGHRS and CDR2 is YFSETQ. The CDR3 is made up of 13 amino acids. V gave up 3 bases and J gave up 4 bases; unmatched junction bases: 4. The CDR3 sequence: CASSSQGQYEQYF. The CDR3 DNA sequence: TGCGCCAGCAGCTCCCAGGGACAGTACGAGCAGTACTTC.

Regarding this clone: The sample holds other DNA sequences that translate to the same CDR3. This chain joins TRBV5-1 and TRBJ1-1; no clear D gene. V dropped 0 bases and J dropped 0 bases, with 9 bases sitting between them. Germline V gives CDR1 SGHRS, CDR2 YFSETQ. This CDR3 has 15 amino acids. In DNA, the CDR3 is TGCGCCAGCAGCTTGGTCCCAGGATTGAACACTGAAGCTTTCTTT. The encoded protein is CASSLVPGLNTEAFF.

This chain uses TRBV4-2 with TRBJ2-2; TRBD2 matches at 10 bases. V gave up 3 bases and J gave up 4 bases; unmatched junction bases: 5. Germline CDR1 is LGHNA and CDR2 is YNFKEQ. The CDR3 spans 16 residues. CDR3 residues: CASSQRLAGTTGELFF. DNA of the CDR3: TGTGCCAGCAGCCAGAGACTAGCGGGTACCACCGGGGAGCTGTTTTTT.

This clone turned up a few times. The V and J genes are TRBV11-2 and TRBJ1-4; D gene ambiguous. The V end lost 7 bases, the J end lost 1 base, and 4 bases lay between the germline ends. The CDR3 spans 12 residues. The germline V gene has CDR1 SGHAT and CDR2 FQNNGV. CDR3 DNA: TGTGCCAGCACTTTAACTAATGAAAAACTGTTTTTT. Translated, it gives CASTLTNEKLFF.

The V gene is TRBV13, the J gene TRBJ1-1; 10 nucleotides match TRBD1. V shed 3 bases and J 2 bases; nucleotides not matched to a gene: 3. CDR3 size: 15 residues. Germline V gene lookup returns CDR1 PRHDT and CDR2 FYEKMQ (reference sequence). The CDR3 DNA follows: TGTGCCAGCAGCTTCCGGGACAGGGGTAACACTGAAGCTTTCTTT. Its protein is CASSFRDRGNTEAFF.

The V gene is TRBV11-3, the J gene TRBJ2-7; 8 nucleotides match TRBD2. In germline, CDR1 is SGHNT, CDR2 YENEEA. V dropped 5 bases and J dropped 2; count of bases not matched to a gene: 14. The CDR3 runs to 17 residues. The CDR3: CASSPLPLAGPPYEQYF. The CDR3 DNA reads as TGTGCCAGCAGCCCACTTCCCTTAGCGGGGCCCCCCTACGAGCAGTACTTC.

The chain has TRBV5-6 and TRBJ1-5; 8 nucleotides align to TRBD1. The CDR3 runs 16 residues. V lost 3 bases, J lost 11 bases, and 16 bases stayed unmatched. Germline lookup yields CDR1 SGHDT and CDR2 YYEEEE. The CDR3 is CASSYGTGAVMGTQHF. In DNA form, the CDR3 reads TGTGCCAGCAGCTACGGGACAGGAGCAGTAATGGGGACCCAGCATTTT.

CDR3 region: CASSQEPSFGEQFF. The CDR3 bases are TGCGCCAGCAGCCAAGAGCCTAGCTTCGGTGAGCAGTTCTTC. The V gene is TRBV4-3, the J gene TRBJ2-1; a weak D match, TRBD2 (5 bases). CDR3 size: 14 residues. Per germline, CDR1 LGHNA and CDR2 YSLEER. V gave up 0 bases and J gave up 9 bases, with 12 bases separating them.

This sequence joins TRBV6-5 and TRBJ1-1; TRBD1 agrees at 7 bases. The ends lost 2 bases at V and 0 bases at J; junction bases unmatched: 3. CDR3 size: 15 residues. The germline V gene encodes CDR1 MNHEY and CDR2 SVGAGI. DNA for the CDR3: TGTGCCAGCAGTTACGCGGACAGGCTGAACACTGAAGCTTTCTTT. Translated: CASSYADRLNTEAFF.

The J gene is TRBJ2-2, the V gene TRBV9; D unresolved. The CDR3 runs 17 residues. Germline loops: CDR1 SGDLS, CDR2 YYNGEE. V lost 0 bases and J lost 3, with 15 bases in between. Written as DNA, the CDR3 is TGTGCCAGCAGCGTAGAAGCTTCCGGATACGACACCGGGGAGCTGTTTTTT. The encoded protein is CASSVEASGYDTGELFF.

J is TRBJ2-6 and V is TRBV25-1, with D maybe TRBD2 (5 bases). The germline gives CDR1 MGHDK, CDR2 SYGVNS. This CDR3 spans 14 amino acids. The V gene lost 2 bases and the J gene lost 8 bases, with 10 bases spanning the gap. The CDR3 loop reads CASSEGGIPNVLTF. CDR3 DNA: TGTGCCAGCAGTGAAGGAGGTATCCCCAACGTCCTGACTTTC.

The chain's CDR3 is CASSYQWGRTEAFF. The CDR3 nucleotides are TGTGCCAGCAGCTACCAGTGGGGGAGGACTGAAGCTTTCTTT. The chain employs TRBV11-1 and TRBJ1-1; D possibly corresponds to TRBD1 (5 bases). Germline V lookup: CDR1 SGHAT, CDR2 FQDESV (reference sequence). V lost 4 bases and J lost 5, with 14 bases in between. CDR3 size: 14 residues.